Each of the 8 T cell receptor beta chains below was sequenced from the same sample in a study of blood T cell repertoires in COVID-19. The assay was immunoSEQ multiplex PCR, and TCRdb's table has in-frame clones only and misses some. This table holds over 200,000 clones, approximately 84% found once. Sequenced sample: peripheral blood. These receptors were taken from a man in his fifties with COVID-19, enrolled during active disease.

In its sample, this clone was seen once. This chain joins TRBV6-5 and TRBJ1-1; unclear D gene. Between the trimmed V and J ends, which lost 8 bases and 1 base, there was a span of 8 bases. The CDR3 sequence is 12 residues long. Germline-derived CDR1 and CDR2 are MNHEY and SVGAGI. The CDR3 DNA sequence: TGTGCCAGCGAGGCCAGGAACACTGAAGCTTTCTTT. This codes for CASEARNTEAFF.

This clone was counted a single time. This chain uses TRBV5-1 with TRBJ1-2; tentatively, D is TRBD1 (5 bases). With 0 bases removed from V and 0 bases from J, the gap between germline ends came to 15 bases. This CDR3 region has 17 residues. Germline V gene sequence: CDR1 SGHRS, CDR2 YFSETQ. CDR3 bases: TGCGCCAGCAGCTTGGCGGCAGGGTCCTCAGCTAACTATGGCTACACCTTC. As protein: CASSLAAGSSANYGYTF. Using reference TRBV5-1 and TRBJ1-2 for the parts outside the CDR3, the full variable domain is KAGVTQTPRYLIKTRGQQVTLSCSPISGHRSVSWYQQTPGQGLQFLFEYFSETQRNKGNFPGRFSGRQFSNSRSEMNVSTLELGDSALYLCASSLAAGSSANYGYTFGSGTRLTVV.

The rearrangement joins TRBV5-1 to TRBJ1-1; 7 bases match TRBD1. The CDR3 is 15 residues long. Germline CDR1 reads SGHRS; CDR2 reads YFSETQ. Trimming removed 2 bases from V and 7 bases from J; junction bases left unmatched: 11. Here the CDR3 reads CASSFFLGDRIEAFF. In DNA, the CDR3 is TGCGCCAGCAGCTTCTTCCTCGGGGACAGAATTGAAGCTTTCTTT.

The chain is built from TRBV6-5 and TRBJ1-5; TRBD1 is a possible D gene (6 bases). V was trimmed by 6 bases and J by 5 bases, leaving 11 bases between them. The CDR3 is 13 amino acids. Germline V gene data show CDR1 as MNHEY and CDR2 as SVGAGI. The CDR3 coding sequence is TGTGCCAGCAGCCGCAGGGGAGATCAGCCCCAGCATTTT. Translated, it gives CASSRRGDQPQHF.

This chain connects TRBV7-9 to TRBJ2-7; 12 bases map to TRBD2. The junction had 3 bases not matched to a gene; V was cut back by 4 bases and J by 5 bases. Germline CDR1 reads SEHNR; CDR2 reads FQNEAQ (reference sequence). This CDR3 has 14 residues. The CDR3 loop is CASSSSGRADEQYF. The CDR3 nucleotides read TGTGCCAGCAGCTCTAGCGGGAGGGCCGACGAGCAGTACTTC.

This clone was seen a single time. This chain uses TRBV2 with TRBJ2-5, with 8 positions matching TRBD1. The length of the CDR3 is 13 residues. The germline V gene has CDR1 SNHLY and CDR2 FYNNEI. V lost 4 bases, J lost 3 bases, and 1 base stayed unmatched. In nucleotides, the CDR3 is TGTGCCAGCAGTGTACAGGGGGAAGAGACCCAGTACTTC. Translating gives CASSVQGEETQYF.

This chain links TRBV7-3 with TRBJ1-1; TRBD1 is a possible D gene (5 bases). Trimming left V 7 bases short and J 8 bases short, with 14 bases between. Germline lookup yields CDR1 SGHTA and CDR2 FQGTGA. The CDR3 consists of 12 residues. The CDR3 loop is CASNNLGGEAFF. The CDR3 DNA reads as TGTGCCAGCAACAACCTCGGGGGAGAAGCTTTCTTT.

Turning to this clone: Other DNA sequences in the sample encode the same CDR3. The chain couples TRBV9 to TRBJ2-2, with unresolved D. The germline V gene encodes CDR1 SGDLS and CDR2 YYNGEE. The V end lost 1 base, the J end lost 1 base, and 5 bases lay between the germline ends. The CDR3 is 14 residues long. CDR3 region: CASSVTGNTGELFF. CDR3 sequence (DNA): TGTGCCAGCAGCGTAACTGGGAACACCGGGGAGCTGTTTTTT.